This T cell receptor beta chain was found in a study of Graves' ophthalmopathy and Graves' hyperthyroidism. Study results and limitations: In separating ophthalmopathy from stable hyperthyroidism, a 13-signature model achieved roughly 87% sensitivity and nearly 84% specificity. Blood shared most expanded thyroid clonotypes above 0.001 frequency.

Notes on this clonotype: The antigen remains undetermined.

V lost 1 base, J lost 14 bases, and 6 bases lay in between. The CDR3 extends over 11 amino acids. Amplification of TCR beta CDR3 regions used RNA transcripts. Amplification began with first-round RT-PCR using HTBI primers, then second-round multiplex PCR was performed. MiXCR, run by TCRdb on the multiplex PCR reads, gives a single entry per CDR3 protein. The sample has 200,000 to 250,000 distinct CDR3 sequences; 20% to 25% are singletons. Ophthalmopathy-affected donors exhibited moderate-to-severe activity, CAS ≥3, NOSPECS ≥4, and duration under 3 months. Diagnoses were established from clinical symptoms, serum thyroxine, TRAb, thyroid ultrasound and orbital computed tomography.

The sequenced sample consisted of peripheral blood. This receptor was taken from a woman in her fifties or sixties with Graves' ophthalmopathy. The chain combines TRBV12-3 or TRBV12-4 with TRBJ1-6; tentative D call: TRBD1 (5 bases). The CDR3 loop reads CASSLGGTLHF. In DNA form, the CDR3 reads TGTGCCAGCAGTTTAGGGGGCACCCTCCACTTT.